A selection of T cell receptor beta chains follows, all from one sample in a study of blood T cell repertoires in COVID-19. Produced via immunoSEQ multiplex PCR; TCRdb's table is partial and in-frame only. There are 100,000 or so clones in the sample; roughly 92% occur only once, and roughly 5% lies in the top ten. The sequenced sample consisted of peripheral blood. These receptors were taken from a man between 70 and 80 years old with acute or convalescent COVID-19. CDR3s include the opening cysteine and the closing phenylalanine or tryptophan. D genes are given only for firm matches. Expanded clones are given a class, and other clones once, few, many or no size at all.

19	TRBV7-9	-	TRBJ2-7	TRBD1	CASSMRPGTGWEVSYEQYF	TGTGCCAGCAGCATGAGACCGGGGACAGGGTGGGAAGTCTCCTACGAGCAGTACTTC
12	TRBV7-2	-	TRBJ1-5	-	CASSFVGQPQHF	TGTGCCAGCAGCTTCGTCGGTCAGCCCCAGCATTTT
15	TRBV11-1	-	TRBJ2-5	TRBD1	CASSPQGAFWETQYF	TGTGCCAGCAGCCCACAGGGGGCGTTTTGGGAGACCCAGTACTTC
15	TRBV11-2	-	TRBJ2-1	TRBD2	CASSLIAGGPGEQFF	TGTGCCAGCAGCTTGATAGCGGGGGGGCCGGGTGAGCAGTTCTTC
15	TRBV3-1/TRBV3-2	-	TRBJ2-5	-	CASSRPTPSFETQYF	TGTGCCAGCAGCCGACCCACGCCTAGCTTTGAGACCCAGTACTTC
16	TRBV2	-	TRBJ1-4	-	CAGSELPGQGGEKLFF	TGTGCCGGCAGTGAATTACCGGGACAAGGTGGTGAAAAACTGTTTTTT
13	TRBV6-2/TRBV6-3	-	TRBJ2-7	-	CASSDRSSDEQYF	TGTGCCAGCAGCGACAGGTCGTCGGACGAGCAGTACTTC
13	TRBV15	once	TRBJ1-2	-	CATSNRQNYGYTF	TGTGCCACCAGCAACCGCCAGAACTATGGCTACACCTTC
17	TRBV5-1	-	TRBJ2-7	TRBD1	CASGKDRGLSSSYEQYF	TGCGCCAGCGGCAAAGACAGGGGCCTCTCTAGCTCCTACGAGCAGTACTTC
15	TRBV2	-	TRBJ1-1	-	CASSEHGGADTEAFF	TGTGCCAGCAGTGAACACGGCGGGGCGGACACTGAAGCTTTCTTT
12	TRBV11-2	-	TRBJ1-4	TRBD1	CASTAGQGALFF	TGTGCCAGCACCGCAGGACAGGGGGCTTTGTTTTTT
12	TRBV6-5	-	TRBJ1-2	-	CASRQAPYGYTF	TGTGCCAGCAGACAGGCACCCTATGGCTACACCTTC
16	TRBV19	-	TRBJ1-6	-	CASTLGRGSYNSPLHF	TGTGCCAGTACTCTAGGAAGGGGTTCCTATAATTCACCCCTCCACTTT
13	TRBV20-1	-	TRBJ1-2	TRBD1	CSASRQGANGYTF	TGCAGTGCTAGTAGACAGGGGGCGAATGGCTACACCTTC
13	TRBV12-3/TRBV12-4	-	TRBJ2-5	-	CASTTGVRETQYF	TGTGCCAGTACTACGGGAGTAAGGGAGACCCAGTACTTC
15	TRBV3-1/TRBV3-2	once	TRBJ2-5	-	CASSQRTEPQETQYF	TGTGCCAGCAGCCAGAGGACAGAACCCCAAGAGACCCAGTACTTC
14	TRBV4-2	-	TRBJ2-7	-	CASSQRGRNYEQYF	TGTGCCAGCAGCCAAAGAGGGCGTAACTACGAGCAGTACTTC
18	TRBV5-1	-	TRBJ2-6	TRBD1	CASSYRGTGGEGANVLTF	TGCGCCAGCAGCTACCGCGGGACAGGGGGAGAGGGGGCCAACGTCCTGACTTTC
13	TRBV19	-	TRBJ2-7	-	CASRDSRAYEQYF	TGTGCCAGCAGGGACTCCCGTGCCTACGAGCAGTACTTC
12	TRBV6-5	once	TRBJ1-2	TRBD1	CASSRQGYGYTF	TGTGCCAGCAGTCGACAGGGCTATGGCTACACCTTC
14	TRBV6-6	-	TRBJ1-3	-	CASLSPSSGNTIYF	TGTGCCAGCTTATCCCCTAGCTCTGGAAACACCATATATTTT
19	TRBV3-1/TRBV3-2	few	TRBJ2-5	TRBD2	CASSQESTSGFSVRETQYF	TGTGCCAGCAGCCAAGAGAGCACTAGCGGTTTTTCTGTGAGGGAGACCCAGTACTTC
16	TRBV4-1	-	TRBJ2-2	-	CASSQFDTPNTGELFF	TGCGCCAGCAGCCAATTTGACACCCCGAACACCGGGGAGCTGTTTTTT
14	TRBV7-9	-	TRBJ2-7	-	CASSIPRVPYEQYF	TGTGCCAGCAGCATCCCCAGGGTACCCTACGAGCAGTACTTC
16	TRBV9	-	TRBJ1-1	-	CASSVLAGDLNTEAFF	TGTGCCAGCAGCGTACTGGCAGGGGATCTGAACACTGAAGCTTTCTTT
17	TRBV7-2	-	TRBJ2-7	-	CASSLAFTGWSSYEQYF	TGTGCCAGCAGCTTAGCGTTTACAGGGTGGAGCTCCTACGAGCAGTACTTC
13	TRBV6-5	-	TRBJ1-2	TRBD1	CASSPQGTYGYTF	TGTGCCAGCAGTCCACAGGGGACCTATGGCTACACCTTC
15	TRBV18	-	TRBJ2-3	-	CASSPAWTSTDTQYF	TGTGCCAGCTCACCGGCGTGGACTAGCACAGATACGCAGTATTTT
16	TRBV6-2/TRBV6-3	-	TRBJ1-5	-	CASSARGVYSNQPQHF	TGTGCCAGCAGTGCCCGAGGCGTCTATAGCAATCAGCCCCAGCATTTT
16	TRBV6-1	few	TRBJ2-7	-	CASSEPDRDWDYEQYF	TGTGCCAGCAGTGAGCCAGACCGGGACTGGGACTACGAGCAGTACTTC
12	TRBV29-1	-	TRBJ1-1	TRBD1	CSVGQMNTEAFF	TGCAGCGTGGGACAGATGAACACTGAAGCTTTCTTT
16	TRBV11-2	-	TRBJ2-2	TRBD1	CASSPPGTEITGELFF	TGTGCCAGCAGCCCACCAGGGACAGAAATAACCGGGGAGCTGTTTTTT
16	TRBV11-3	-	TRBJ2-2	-	CASSLGSGGNTGELFF	TGTGCCAGCAGCTTAGGGAGCGGAGGGAACACCGGGGAGCTGTTTTTT
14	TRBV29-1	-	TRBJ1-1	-	CSVREGVWSTEAFF	TGCAGCGTTAGAGAGGGGGTCTGGAGCACTGAAGCTTTCTTT
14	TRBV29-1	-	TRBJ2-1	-	CSVEGTVALNEQFF	TGCAGCGTGGAGGGGACAGTTGCGTTGAATGAGCAGTTCTTC
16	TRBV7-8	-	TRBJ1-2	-	CASSSGFVGFSYGYTF	TGTGCCAGCAGCTCAGGGTTTGTGGGCTTCAGCTATGGCTACACCTTC
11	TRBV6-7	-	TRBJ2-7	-	CASSNHREMYF	TGTGCCAGCAGCAATCACAGGGAAATGTACTTC
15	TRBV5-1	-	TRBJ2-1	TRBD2	CASKRFLAGYNEQFF	TGCGCCAGCAAAAGGTTTCTAGCGGGGTACAATGAGCAGTTCTTC
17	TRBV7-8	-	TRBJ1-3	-	CASSTYPSGAVGNTIYF	TGTGCCAGCAGCACGTATCCCTCCGGCGCGGTTGGAAACACCATATATTTT
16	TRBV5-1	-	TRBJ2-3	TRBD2	CASSSTSGGTTDTQYF	TGCGCCAGCAGCTCCACTAGCGGGGGGACCACAGATACGCAGTATTTT
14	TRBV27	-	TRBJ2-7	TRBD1	CASSKQGASYEQYF	TGTGCCAGCAGTAAACAGGGGGCGTCGTACGAGCAGTACTTC
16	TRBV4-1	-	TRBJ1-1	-	CASSQGLGLGNTEAFF	TGCGCCAGCAGCCAAGGGTTGGGCCTGGGGAACACTGAAGCTTTCTTT
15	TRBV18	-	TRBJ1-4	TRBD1	CASSAGTGGTEKLFF	TGTGCCAGCTCAGCCGGGACAGGGGGCACAGAAAAACTGTTTTTT
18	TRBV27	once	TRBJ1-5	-	CASSLLGGAPSGNQPQHF	TGTGCCAGCAGTTTATTAGGAGGGGCCCCGAGCGGCAATCAGCCCCAGCATTTT
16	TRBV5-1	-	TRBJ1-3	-	CASSFGNFYSGNTIYF	TGCGCCAGCAGCTTCGGGAATTTCTACTCTGGAAACACCATATATTTT
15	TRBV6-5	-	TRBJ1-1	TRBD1	CASSRQGWMHTEAFF	TGTGCCAGCAGTAGACAGGGGTGGATGCACACTGAAGCTTTCTTT
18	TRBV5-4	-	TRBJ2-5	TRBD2	CASSLGVQGLAGRETQYF	TGTGCCAGCAGCTTGGGGGTACAAGGACTAGCGGGGCGAGAGACCCAGTACTTC
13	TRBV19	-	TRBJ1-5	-	CATAGMVNQPQHF	TGTGCCACGGCGGGGATGGTCAATCAGCCCCAGCATTTT
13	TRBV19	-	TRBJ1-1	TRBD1	CASSLQQGAQAFF	TGTGCCAGTAGTTTGCAACAGGGGGCCCAAGCTTTCTTT
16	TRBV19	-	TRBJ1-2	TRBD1	CASSATGTGKGYGYTF	TGTGCCAGTAGTGCCACCGGGACAGGAAAAGGATATGGCTACACCTTC
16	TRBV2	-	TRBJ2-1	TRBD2	CASRTSGGPSYNEQFF	TGTGCCAGCAGGACTAGCGGGGGCCCCTCCTACAATGAGCAGTTCTTC